The 19 T cell receptor beta chains below all came from one sample that was sequenced in a study of cytomegalovirus exposure and HLA in healthy donors. TCRdb's copy holds only in-frame clones and misses some; the assay was immunoSEQ multiplex PCR. Counted here are some 130,000 clones, approximately 89% occurring once; the ten biggest clones make up around 1.2%. The sample consisted of PBMCs. Every receptor here comes from a woman aged 18-29 years in good health and CMV-seronegative.

The chain employs TRBV6-1 and TRBJ1-2; tentative D call: TRBD1 (5 bases). Germline CDR1 and CDR2: MNHNS and SASEGT. The V end lost 6 bases, the J end lost 5 bases, and 19 bases lay between the germline ends. The CDR3 is made up of 15 amino acids. CDR3 in amino acids: CASRLNGASGYGYTF. The CDR3 nucleotides are TGTGCCAGCAGACTCAATGGGGCCTCGGGTTATGGCTACACCTTC.

This rearrangement joins TRBV5-8 to TRBJ2-3; 15 bases match TRBD2. The germline V gene encodes CDR1 SGHTS and CDR2 YDEGEE. CDR3 length: 17 amino acids. The J segment lost 4 bases and the V segment lost 3 bases, leaving 6 bases of the junction unmatched. The CDR3 loop is CASSSRTSGGAADTQYF. In DNA, the CDR3 is TGTGCCAGCAGCTCCCGGACTAGCGGGGGGGCCGCAGATACGCAGTATTTT. Full variable domain (remainder filled in from reference TRBV5-8 and TRBJ2-3): EAGVTQSPTHLIKTRGQQATLRCSPISGHTSVYWYQQALGLGLQFLLWYDEGEERNRGNFPPRFSGRQFPNYSSELNVNALELEDSALYLCASSSRTSGGAADTQYFGPGTRLTVL.

A single count supports this clone. The chain is built from TRBV27 and TRBJ2-2; 8 bases line up with TRBD1. The CDR3 is 15 residues long. With 5 bases clipped from V and 5 bases from J, the junction kept 7 bases outside the gene matches. The germline CDR1 and CDR2 sequences are MNHEY and SMNVEV (reference sequence). The CDR3 loop is CASSPGTGRTGELFF. The CDR3 nucleotides read TGTGCCAGCAGTCCCGGGACAGGACGGACCGGGGAGCTGTTTTTT.

The rearrangement links TRBV19 to TRBJ1-5; D is unresolved. The germline V gene has CDR1 LNHDA and CDR2 SQIVND (reference sequence). V was shortened by 5 bases and J by 2 bases, with 10 bases between the two germline ends. The CDR3 has 14 amino acids. The CDR3 nucleotides are TGTGCCAGTAGTCCGGAGGTCGGCAATCAGCCCCAGCATTTT. Amino acids: CASSPEVGNQPQHF.

The chain has TRBV5-1 and TRBJ2-5; a possible D gene is TRBD2 (6 bases). The CDR3 is 16 residues long. The V and J ends lost 4 bases and 4 bases respectively, with 20 bases between them. CDR1 is SGHRS and CDR2 is YFSETQ in the germline V gene. CDR3 loop: CASSGGTGRVRETQYF. CDR3 nucleotide sequence: TGCGCCAGCAGCGGAGGGACCGGCAGGGTGCGAGAGACCCAGTACTTC.

The rearrangement uses TRBV19 and TRBJ1-2; D is unclear. The CDR3 consists of 13 residues. CDR1 and CDR2 from the germline V gene are LNHDA and SQIVND (reference sequence). Trimming removed 10 bases at V and 0 bases at J, with 12 bases between. The CDR3 DNA follows: TGTGCCACCCGAGGGAATCCTAACTATGGCTACACCTTC. As protein: CATRGNPNYGYTF.

The chain employs TRBV4-1 and TRBJ2-7; 8 nucleotides match TRBD1. The germline V gene encodes CDR1 MGHRA and CDR2 YSYEKL. The CDR3 is 17 residues long. The V and J ends lost 7 bases and 1 base, in that order; junction bases with no gene match: 15. The CDR3 DNA follows: TGCGCCAGCACCCGTCATACTGGAAGGACAGGGTCCTACGAGCAGTACTTC. Its translation: CASTRHTGRTGSYEQYF.

The chain couples TRBV2 to TRBJ2-2; 7 bases align to TRBD1. Germline V gene data show CDR1 as SNHLY and CDR2 as FYNNEI. CDR3 length: 15 amino acids. The V gene end was trimmed by 6 bases and the J gene end by 3 bases; junction bases not matched to a gene: 7. The DNA for the CDR3 is TGTGCCAGCAGAAGACAAGACAGGGACACCGGGGAGCTGTTTTTT. This translates into CASRRQDRDTGELFF.

The V and J genes are TRBV5-8 and TRBJ2-7, with a tentative D call TRBD2 (5 bases). Per germline, CDR1 SGHTS and CDR2 YDEGEE. Trimming removed 4 bases from V and 3 bases from J, with 17 bases in between. The CDR3 runs to 15 residues. CDR3 nucleotide sequence: TGTGCCAGCAGCAGGCGGGCCAACTCGCACTACGAGCAGTACTTC. Amino acid sequence: CASSRRANSHYEQYF.

CDR3 residues: CASSVGVHLNTEAFF. In DNA form, the CDR3 reads TGTGCCAGCAGCGTCGGGGTGCATCTGAACACTGAAGCTTTCTTT. V and J are TRBV9 and TRBJ1-1; D unclear. From germline, CDR1 is SGDLS and CDR2 YYNGEE. V was clipped by 2 bases and J by 0 bases, with 11 bases between them. This CDR3 region has 15 residues.

The chain uses TRBV15 and TRBJ2-7; 10 nucleotides line up with TRBD1. The CDR3 is made up of 15 amino acids. The trim removed 3 bases at V and 3 bases at J, leaving 5 bases unmatched. The V gene's germline CDR1 is LNHNV and CDR2 YYDKDF (reference sequence). This CDR3 reads CATSSTGTGVYEQYF. Here the CDR3 DNA reads TGTGCCACCAGCAGCACCGGGACAGGGGTCTACGAGCAGTACTTC.

The chain has TRBV18 and TRBJ1-4, with TRBD1 matching over 8 bases. Trimming cost V 5 bases and J 7 bases; bases outside gene matches: 9. CDR1 is KGHSH and CDR2 is LQKENI in the germline V gene. CDR3 size: 15 residues. The CDR3 region is CASSDTRDRSEKLFF. The DNA for the CDR3 is TGTGCCAGCTCAGACACCCGGGACAGGTCTGAAAAACTGTTTTTT.

This clone was seen only a few times. This chain uses TRBV5-5 with TRBJ1-6; 7 bases line up with TRBD1. The junction had 4 bases not matched to a gene; V was cut back by 4 bases and J by 0 bases. CDR3 length: 16 amino acids. The germline V gene has CDR1 SGHKS and CDR2 YYEKEE (reference sequence). This CDR3 is CASSPDRSSYNSPLHF. DNA of the CDR3: TGTGCCAGCAGCCCGGACAGGAGCTCCTATAATTCACCCCTCCACTTT.

V usage is TRBV10-3 and J usage is TRBJ2-5; 7 nucleotides agree with TRBD1. V trimming: 3 bases; J trimming: 3 bases; junction bases outside the gene matches: 4. Germline V gives CDR1 ENHRY, CDR2 SYGVKD. CDR3 length: 14 residues. DNA for the CDR3: TGTGCCATCAGTGATGTAACAGGGGAAGAGACCCAGTACTTC. As protein: CAISDVTGEETQYF.

The chain has TRBV5-4 and TRBJ2-3; weak D call: TRBD2 (5 bases). Trimming took off 4 bases at V and 1 base at J, with 13 bases between the two ends. The CDR3 loop spans 15 amino acids. CDR1 and CDR2 from the germline V gene are SGHNT and YYREEE (reference sequence). Here the CDR3 DNA reads TGTGCCAGCAGCCCGCCGAGCGGAGGCACAGATACGCAGTATTTT. Its translation is CASSPPSGGTDTQYF.

V gene TRBV6-6 combines with J gene TRBJ1-4; 8 bases are a match to TRBD1. Germline V CDR1 and CDR2: MNHNY, SVGAGI (reference sequence). This CDR3 region has 14 residues. V trimming: 5 bases; J trimming: 8 bases; junction bases outside the gene matches: 7. The CDR3 reads CASSLTGTGEKLFF. In nucleotides, the CDR3 is TGTGCCAGCAGTCTCACCGGGACAGGAGAAAAACTGTTTTTT.

The rearrangement uses TRBV2 and TRBJ2-3; TRBD2 is a possible D gene (6 bases). CDR1 is SNHLY, CDR2 FYNNEI, per germline. CDR3 length equals 17 residues. The germline V and J ends were trimmed by 3 bases and 2 bases, with 18 bases remaining between them. This CDR3 is CASSDDSRGIPTDTQYF. For the CDR3, the DNA is TGTGCCAGCAGTGACGACTCGCGGGGAATCCCCACAGATACGCAGTATTTT.

V usage is TRBV5-4 and J usage is TRBJ1-5; a weak D match, TRBD1 (5 bases). Trimming removed 4 bases at V and 6 bases at J, with 17 bases between. The CDR3 covers 15 residues. Looked up from germline, CDR1 is SGHNT and CDR2 is YYREEE (reference sequence). The CDR3 reads CASSIGWGAGQPQHF. In nucleotides, the CDR3 is TGTGCCAGCAGCATTGGTTGGGGCGCCGGTCAGCCCCAGCATTTT.

The chain employs TRBV25-1 and TRBJ1-6, with a possible D match to TRBD1 (6 bases). CDR3 length equals 14 residues. From germline, CDR1 is MGHDK and CDR2 SYGVNS. Trimming stripped 6 bases from V and 10 bases from J, with 16 bases between. CDR3 residues: CASREGGEGSPLHF. The CDR3 coding sequence is TGTGCCAGCAGAGAGGGGGGGGAGGGATCACCCCTCCACTTT.